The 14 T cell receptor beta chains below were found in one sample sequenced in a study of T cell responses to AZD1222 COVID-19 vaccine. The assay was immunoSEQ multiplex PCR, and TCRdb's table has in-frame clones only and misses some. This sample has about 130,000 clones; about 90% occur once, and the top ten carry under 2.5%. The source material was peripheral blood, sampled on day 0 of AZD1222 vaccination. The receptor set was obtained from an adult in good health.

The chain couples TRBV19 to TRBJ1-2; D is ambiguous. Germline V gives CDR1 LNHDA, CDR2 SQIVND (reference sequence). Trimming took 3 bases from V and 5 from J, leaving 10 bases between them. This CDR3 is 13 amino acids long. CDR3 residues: CASSIGQLYGYTF. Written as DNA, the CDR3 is TGTGCCAGTAGTATTGGCCAGCTATATGGCTACACCTTC.

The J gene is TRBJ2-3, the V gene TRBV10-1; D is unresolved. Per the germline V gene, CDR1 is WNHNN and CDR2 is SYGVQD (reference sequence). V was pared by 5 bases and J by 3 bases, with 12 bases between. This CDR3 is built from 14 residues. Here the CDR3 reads CASSTPGPTDTQYF. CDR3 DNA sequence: TGCGCCAGCAGTACTCCCGGGCCTACAGATACGCAGTATTTT.

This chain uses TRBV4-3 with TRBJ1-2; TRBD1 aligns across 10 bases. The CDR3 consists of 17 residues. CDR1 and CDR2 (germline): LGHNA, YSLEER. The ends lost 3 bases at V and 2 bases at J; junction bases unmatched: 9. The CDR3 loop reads CASSHSTGGGTNYGYTF. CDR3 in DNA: TGCGCCAGCAGCCACTCGACAGGGGGCGGAACAAACTATGGCTACACCTTC.

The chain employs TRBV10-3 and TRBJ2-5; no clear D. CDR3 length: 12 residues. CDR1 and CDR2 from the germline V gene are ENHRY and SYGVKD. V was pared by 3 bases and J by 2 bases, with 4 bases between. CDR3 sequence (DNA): TGTGCCATCAGTGAACCACAAGAGACCCAGTACTTC. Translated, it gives CAISEPQETQYF.

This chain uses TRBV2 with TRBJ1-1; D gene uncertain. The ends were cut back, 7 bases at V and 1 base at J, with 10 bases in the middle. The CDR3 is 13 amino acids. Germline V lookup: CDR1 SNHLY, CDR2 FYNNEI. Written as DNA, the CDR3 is TGTGCCAGCAACCCACAACCGAACACTGAAGCTTTCTTT. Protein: CASNPQPNTEAFF.

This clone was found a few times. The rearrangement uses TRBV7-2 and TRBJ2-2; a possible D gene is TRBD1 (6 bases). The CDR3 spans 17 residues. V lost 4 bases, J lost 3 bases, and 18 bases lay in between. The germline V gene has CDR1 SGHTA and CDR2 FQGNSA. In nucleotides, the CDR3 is TGTGCCAGCAGCTCGGCTATTTCGGGACATTACACCGGGGAGCTGTTTTTT. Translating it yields CASSSAISGHYTGELFF.

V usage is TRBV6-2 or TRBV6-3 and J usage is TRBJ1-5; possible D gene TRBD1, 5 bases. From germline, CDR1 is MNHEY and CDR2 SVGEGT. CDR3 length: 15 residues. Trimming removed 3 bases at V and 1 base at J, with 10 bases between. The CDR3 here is CASSYGWDSNQPQHF. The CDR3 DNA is TGTGCCAGCAGTTATGGGTGGGACAGCAATCAGCCCCAGCATTTT.

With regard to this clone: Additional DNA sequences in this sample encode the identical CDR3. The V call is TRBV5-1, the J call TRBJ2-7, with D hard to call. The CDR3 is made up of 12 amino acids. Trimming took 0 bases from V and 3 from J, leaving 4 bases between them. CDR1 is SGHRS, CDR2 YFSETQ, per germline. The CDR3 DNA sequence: TGCGCCAGCAGCTTGGGTGACTACGAGCAGTACTTC. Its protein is CASSLGDYEQYF.

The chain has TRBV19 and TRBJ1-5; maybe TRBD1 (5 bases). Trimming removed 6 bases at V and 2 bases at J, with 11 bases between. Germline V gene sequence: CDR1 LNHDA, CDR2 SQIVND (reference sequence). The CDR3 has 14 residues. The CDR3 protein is CASSRGTGNQPQHF. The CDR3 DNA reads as TGTGCCAGTAGCCGAGGGACGGGCAATCAGCCCCAGCATTTT.

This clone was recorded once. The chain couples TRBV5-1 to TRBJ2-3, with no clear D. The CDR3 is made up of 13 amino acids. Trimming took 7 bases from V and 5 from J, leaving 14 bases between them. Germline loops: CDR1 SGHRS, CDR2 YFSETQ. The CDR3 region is CASCLSGLDTQYF. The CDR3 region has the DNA TGCGCCAGCTGCCTTTCCGGTTTAGATACGCAGTATTTT.

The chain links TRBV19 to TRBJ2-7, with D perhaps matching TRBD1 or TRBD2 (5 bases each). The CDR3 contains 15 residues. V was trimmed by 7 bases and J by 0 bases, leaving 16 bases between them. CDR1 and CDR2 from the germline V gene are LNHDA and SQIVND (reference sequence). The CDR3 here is CASMEIAGASYEQYF. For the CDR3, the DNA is TGTGCCAGTATGGAAATAGCCGGGGCCTCCTACGAGCAGTACTTC.

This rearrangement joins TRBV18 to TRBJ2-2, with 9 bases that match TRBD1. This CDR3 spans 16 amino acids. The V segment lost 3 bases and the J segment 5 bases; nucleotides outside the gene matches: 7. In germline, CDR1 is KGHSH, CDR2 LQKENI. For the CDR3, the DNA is TGTGCCAGCTCACCCCTCCGGGACAGGGTTACCGGGGAGCTGTTTTTT. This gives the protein CASSPLRDRVTGELFF.

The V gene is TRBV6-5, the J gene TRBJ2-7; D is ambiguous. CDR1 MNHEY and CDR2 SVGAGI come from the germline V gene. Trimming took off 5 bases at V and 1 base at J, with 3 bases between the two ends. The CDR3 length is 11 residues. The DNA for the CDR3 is TGTGCCAGCAGTCGATCCTACGAGCAGTACTTC. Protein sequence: CASSRSYEQYF.

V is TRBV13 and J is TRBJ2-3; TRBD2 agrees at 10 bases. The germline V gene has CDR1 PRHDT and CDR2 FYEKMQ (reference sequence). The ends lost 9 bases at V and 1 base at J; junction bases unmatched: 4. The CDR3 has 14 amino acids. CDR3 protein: CASKGTSGTDTQYF. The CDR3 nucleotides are TGTGCCAGTAAGGGGACTAGCGGCACAGATACGCAGTATTTT.